This T cell receptor beta chain was recovered during a study of T cell repertoires in cytomegalovirus infection. The study's findings and limits: The ex vivo response showed dominance by HLA-C-restricted CMV-specific TCR beta clonotypes.

A word on this clonotype: The antigen is not known.

TCRdb re-called the reads with MiXCR, one entry per CDR3 protein. Here the sample spans roughly 300,000 distinct CDR3 sequences, 25% being singletons. This CDR3 is 15 amino acids long. Trimming shortened V by 7 bases and J by 0 bases, and 15 bases separated the two germline ends. Germline values: CDR1 MDHEN, CDR2 SYDVKM. The specimen was PBMCs. The gene calls are TRBV28 and TRBJ1-2; TRBD1 might be the D (6 bases). The receptor was isolated from a human donor in good health (CMV status not recorded). Some clones in this sample may be carry-over from other donors' samples. The CDR3 reads CASTGQRSPNYGYTF. The DNA of the CDR3 is TGTGCCAGCACCGGACAGCGGTCCCCTAACTATGGCTACACCTTC.